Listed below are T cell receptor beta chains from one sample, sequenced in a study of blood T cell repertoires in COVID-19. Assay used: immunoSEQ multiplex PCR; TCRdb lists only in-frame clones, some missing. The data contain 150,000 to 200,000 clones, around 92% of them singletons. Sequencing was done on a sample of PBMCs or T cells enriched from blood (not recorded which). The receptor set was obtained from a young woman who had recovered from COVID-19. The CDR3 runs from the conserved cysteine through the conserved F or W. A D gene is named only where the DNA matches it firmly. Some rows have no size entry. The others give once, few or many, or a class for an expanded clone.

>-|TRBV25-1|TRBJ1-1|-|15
TGTGCCAGCAGTGAATATCAGGGATGGGGCACTGAAGCTTTCTTT
CASSEYQGWGTEAFF
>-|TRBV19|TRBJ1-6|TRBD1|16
TGTGCCAGTAGTCGGTACACTGGGACAGGGGATTCACCCCTCCACTTT
CASSRYTGTGDSPLHF
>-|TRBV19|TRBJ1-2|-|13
TGTGCCAGTAGTATTGGAGGGGCTTATGGCTACACCTTC
CASSIGGAYGYTF
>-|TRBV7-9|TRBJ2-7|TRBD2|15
TGTGCCAGCAGCCGAATAGCGGGGGGATCCTACGAGCAGTACTTC
CASSRIAGGSYEQYF
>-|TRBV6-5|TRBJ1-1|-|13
TGTGCCAGCAGTTATGGCGGGGGCACTGAAGCTTTCTTT
CASSYGGGTEAFF
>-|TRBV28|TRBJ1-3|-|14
TGTGCCAGCAGTTCACAGGAGCCTGGAAACACCATATATTTT
CASSSQEPGNTIYF
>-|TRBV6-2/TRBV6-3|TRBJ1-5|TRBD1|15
TGTGCCAGCAGTTATTTCGGGACAGGGGAACAGCCCCAGCATTTT
CASSYFGTGEQPQHF
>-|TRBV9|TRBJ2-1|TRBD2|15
TGTGCCAGCAGCGAACTAGCGGGGACTTACAATGAGCAGTTCTTC
CASSELAGTYNEQFF
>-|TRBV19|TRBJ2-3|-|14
TGTGCCAGTAGTATTTCTCTGAGCACAGATACGCAGTATTTT
CASSISLSTDTQYF
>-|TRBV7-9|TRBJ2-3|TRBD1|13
TGCGTCCTCGGGACAGGGGGCGCAGATACGCAGTATTTT
CVLGTGGADTQYF
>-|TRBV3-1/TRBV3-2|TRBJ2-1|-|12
TGTGCCAGCAGCCTCCCCCCGGGACACCCGTTCTTC
CASSLPPGHPFF
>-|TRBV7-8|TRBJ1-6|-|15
TGTGCCAGCAGCTTAGCGCAAGGAGCCAATTCACCCCTCCACTTT
CASSLAQGANSPLHF
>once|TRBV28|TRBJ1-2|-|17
TGTGCCAGCAGTCAAAATCAGGGGCACAAAGATAACTATGGCTACACCTTC
CASSQNQGHKDNYGYTF
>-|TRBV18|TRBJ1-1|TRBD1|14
TGTGCCAGCTCGCTGGGACAGATGAACACTGAAGCTTTCTTT
CASSLGQMNTEAFF
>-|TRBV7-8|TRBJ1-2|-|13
TGTGCCAGCAGCCAAAGAGATGAATATGGCTACACCTTC
CASSQRDEYGYTF
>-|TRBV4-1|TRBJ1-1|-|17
TGCGCCAGCAGCCAAGAACGGGAATCATCTACAAACACTGAAGCTTTCTTT
CASSQERESSTNTEAFF
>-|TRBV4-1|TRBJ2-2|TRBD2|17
TGCGCCAGCAGCCAAACTAGCGGGGGGGCCGTGGCCGGGGAGCTGTTTTTT
CASSQTSGGAVAGELFF
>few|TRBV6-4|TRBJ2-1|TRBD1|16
TGTGCCAGCAGTGACTCCCCGGGACAGGGTACGAATGAGCAGTTCTTC
CASSDSPGQGTNEQFF
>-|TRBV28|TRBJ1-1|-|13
TGTGCCAGCGAGAGGAGGCCCGCCTTTGAAGCTTTCTTT
CASERRPAFEAFF
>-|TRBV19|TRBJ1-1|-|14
TGTGCCAGTAGTTCGAGCCAGGGGATAACTGAAGCTTTCTTT
CASSSSQGITEAFF
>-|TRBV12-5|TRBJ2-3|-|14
TGTGCTAGTGGTTTGGCAGGGTTGGCAGATACGCAGTATTTT
CASGLAGLADTQYF
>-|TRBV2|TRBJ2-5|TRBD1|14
TGTGCCAGCAGTGCGGGACAGAATCAAGAGACCCAGTACTTC
CASSAGQNQETQYF
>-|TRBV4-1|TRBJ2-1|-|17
TGCGCCAGCAGCCAAGACTGGGGCCGCAGCTCCTACAATGAGCAGTTCTTC
CASSQDWGRSSYNEQFF
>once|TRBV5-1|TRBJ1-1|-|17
TGCGCCAGCAGCTTGTGGGGGCGCGGTAGCATGAACACTGAAGCTTTCTTT
CASSLWGRGSMNTEAFF
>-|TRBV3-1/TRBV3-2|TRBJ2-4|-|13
TGTGCCAGCAGCCAAAGCGAAAAAAACATTCAGTACTTC
CASSQSEKNIQYF
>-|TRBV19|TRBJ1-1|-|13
TGTGCCAGCAGGACAGCGGTTAACACTGAAGCTTTCTTT
CASRTAVNTEAFF
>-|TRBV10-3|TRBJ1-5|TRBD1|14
TGTGCCATCAGTGAGGGACAGGGGAATCAGCCCCAGCATTTT
CAISEGQGNQPQHF
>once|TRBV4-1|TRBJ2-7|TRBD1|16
TGCGCCAGCAGCCAAGGCCGCGCTAGGGGGCTGGGAGAGCAGTACTTC
CASSQGRARGLGEQYF
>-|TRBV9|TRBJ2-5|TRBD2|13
TGTGCCACCTCTAGCGGAGGAGGGGAGACCCAGTACTTC
CATSSGGGETQYF
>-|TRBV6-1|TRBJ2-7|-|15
TGTGCCAGCAGTGAAGCCTGGCAGGTCTCCTACGAGCAGTACTTC
CASSEAWQVSYEQYF
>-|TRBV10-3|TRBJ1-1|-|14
TGTGCCATCAGTGAGTCGAACACCAACACTGAAGCTTTCTTT
CAISESNTNTEAFF
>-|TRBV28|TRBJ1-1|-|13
TGTGCCAGCGCCCCCACAGGGAACACTGAAGCTTTCTTT
CASAPTGNTEAFF
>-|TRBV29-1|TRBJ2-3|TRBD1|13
TGCAGCCACACGACAGGGGGAGCAGATACGCAGTATTTT
CSHTTGGADTQYF
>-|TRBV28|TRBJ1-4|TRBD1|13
TGTGCCAGCAGTCGAGGGGGCCGGGAAAAACTGTTTTTT
CASSRGGREKLFF
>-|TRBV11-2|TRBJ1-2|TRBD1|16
TGTGCCAGCAGCTTGTTAACAGGGGGCAGTAACTATGGCTACACCTTC
CASSLLTGGSNYGYTF
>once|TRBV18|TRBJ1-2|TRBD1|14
TGTGCCAGCTCAGCGGGGACAGGTCTCTATGGCTACACCTTC
CASSAGTGLYGYTF
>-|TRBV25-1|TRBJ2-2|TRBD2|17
TGTGCCAGCAGTGACTTAGCGGGGGGCTTTAACACCGGGGAGCTGTTTTTT
CASSDLAGGFNTGELFF
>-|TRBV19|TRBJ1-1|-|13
TGTGCCAGTAGTATAGTTCACAGCTATGAAGCTTTCTTT
CASSIVHSYEAFF
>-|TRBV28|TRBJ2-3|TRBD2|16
TGTGCCAGCAGTTTTGGCTCCGGGGGGGGCACAGATACGCAGTATTTT
CASSFGSGGGTDTQYF
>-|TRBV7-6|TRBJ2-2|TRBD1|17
TGTGCCAGCAGCGCCCAGATCGGGACAGGGCCCACCGGGGAGCTGTTTTTT
CASSAQIGTGPTGELFF
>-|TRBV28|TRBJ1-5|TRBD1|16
TGTGCCAGCAGTTATGGTAACAGGGGCAGGGATCAGCCCCAGCATTTT
CASSYGNRGRDQPQHF
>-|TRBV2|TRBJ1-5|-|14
TGTGCCAGCAGTATTGCAGCGCCCAATCAGCCCCAGCATTTT
CASSIAAPNQPQHF
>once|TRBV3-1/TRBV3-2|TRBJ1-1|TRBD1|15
TGTGCCAGCAGCCTACGACAGGGGGCGAACACTGAAGCTTTCTTT
CASSLRQGANTEAFF